Given below is one T cell receptor (beta chain) in context. What it binds is unknown. The data were obtained in a study of T-cell reconstitution after alpha-beta-depleted transplantation in children. Germline V gives CDR1 DFQATT, CDR2 SNEGSKA (reference sequence). V lost 5 bases to trimming and J lost 5 bases; unmatched junction nucleotides: 7. This CDR3 has 15 amino acids. For TCRbeta, the library was prepared with unique molecular identifiers. TCRdb fed the PCR reads into MiXCR, producing one record per CDR3 protein. The table has over 200,000 distinct CDR3 sequences, approximately 10% seen once; the top ten hold under 30%. Findings and limits, study-wide: Fresh T-cell production supplied most of the T-cell counts and diversity seen one year after transplant. After transplant, high TCRbeta diversity at day 60 in some patients arose from surviving recipient T cells and thymic progenitors. Expanded graft clones numbering several hundred reportedly gave rise to alpha-beta T cells about two months after transplant.

This receptor was identified in a child younger than two with acute myeloid leukemia, due to receive a stem cell transplant. This specimen was PBMCs, taken before TCRalphabeta/CD19-depleted stem cell transplant. This chain uses TRBV20-1 with TRBJ1-5, with 12 bases fitting TRBD1. DNA of the CDR3: TGCAGTGCTGCTTCCGGGACAGGGGGCTATCAGCCCCAGCATTTT. Amino acids: CSAASGTGGYQPQHF.